One T cell receptor beta chain is described in this entry. The record originates from a study of cytomegalovirus exposure and HLA in healthy donors. The data were produced by immunoSEQ multiplex PCR, yet TCRdb's version contains in-frame clones alone and is incomplete. The data show roughly 150,000 clones, 95% to 96% seen once. The J segment lost 4 bases and the V segment lost 5 bases, leaving 10 bases of the junction unmatched. CDR3 length: 15 amino acids. Germline V CDR1 and CDR2: MNHEY, SVGAGI. V gene TRBV6-5 combines with J gene TRBJ1-2; 7 bases align to TRBD1. Sequenced sample: PBMCs. This TCR was recovered from a woman aged 18 to 35 in good health and CMV-seronegative. The CDR3 DNA is TGTGCCAGCAGTCCTCTCCTCGGGACAGCCTATGGCTACACCTTC. Translated, it gives CASSPLLGTAYGYTF.